Below, one TCR beta chain is given with its context. V lost 4 bases and J lost 5, with 11 bases in between. The germline V gene has CDR1 LGHNT and CDR2 FRNRAP. The length of the CDR3 is 13 residues. This sample is part of a study of control samples from healthy donors and cancer patients. Produced via immunoSEQ multiplex PCR; TCRdb's table is partial and in-frame only. This sample has around 150,000 clones, with roughly 90% found just once. Sequenced input: blood. The rearrangement uses TRBV12-5 and TRBJ2-5; D might be TRBD2 (5 bases). This clonotype originated in a man aged 25 to 40 in good health. The CDR3 DNA sequence: TGTGCTAGTGGTTCCCCGGGGTCGGAGACCCAGTACTTC. Its protein product is CASGSPGSETQYF.